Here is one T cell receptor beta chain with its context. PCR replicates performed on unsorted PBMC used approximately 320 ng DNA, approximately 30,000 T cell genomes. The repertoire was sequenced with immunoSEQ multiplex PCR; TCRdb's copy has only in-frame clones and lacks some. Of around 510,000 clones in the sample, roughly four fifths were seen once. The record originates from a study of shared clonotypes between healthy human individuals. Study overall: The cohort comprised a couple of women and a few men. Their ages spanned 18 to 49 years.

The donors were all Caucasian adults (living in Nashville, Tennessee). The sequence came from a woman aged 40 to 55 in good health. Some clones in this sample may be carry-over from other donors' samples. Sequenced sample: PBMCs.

The CDR3 here is CAISAGDGQPQHF. CDR3 nucleotide sequence: TGTGCCATCAGTGCCGGGGACGGGCAGCCCCAGCATTTT. The rearrangement uses TRBV10-3 and TRBJ1-5, with D perhaps TRBD1 (5 bases). The CDR3 is made up of 13 amino acids. CDR1 and CDR2 from the germline V gene are ENHRY and SYGVKD. V shed 4 bases and J shed 7 bases, with 11 bases lying between them.